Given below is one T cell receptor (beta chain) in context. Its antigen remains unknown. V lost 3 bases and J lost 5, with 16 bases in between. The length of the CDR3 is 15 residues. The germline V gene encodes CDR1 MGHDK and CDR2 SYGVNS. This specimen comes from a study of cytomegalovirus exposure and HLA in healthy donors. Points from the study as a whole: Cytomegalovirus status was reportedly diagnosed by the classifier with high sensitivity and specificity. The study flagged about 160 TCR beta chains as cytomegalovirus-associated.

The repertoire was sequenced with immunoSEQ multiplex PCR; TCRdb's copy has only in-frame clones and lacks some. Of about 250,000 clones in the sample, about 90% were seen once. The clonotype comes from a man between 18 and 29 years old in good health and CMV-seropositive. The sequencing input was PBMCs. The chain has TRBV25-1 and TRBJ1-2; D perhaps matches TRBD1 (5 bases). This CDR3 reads CASSEPGTGRYGYTF. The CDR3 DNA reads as TGTGCCAGCAGTGAGCCCGGGACGGGAAGGTATGGCTACACCTTC.